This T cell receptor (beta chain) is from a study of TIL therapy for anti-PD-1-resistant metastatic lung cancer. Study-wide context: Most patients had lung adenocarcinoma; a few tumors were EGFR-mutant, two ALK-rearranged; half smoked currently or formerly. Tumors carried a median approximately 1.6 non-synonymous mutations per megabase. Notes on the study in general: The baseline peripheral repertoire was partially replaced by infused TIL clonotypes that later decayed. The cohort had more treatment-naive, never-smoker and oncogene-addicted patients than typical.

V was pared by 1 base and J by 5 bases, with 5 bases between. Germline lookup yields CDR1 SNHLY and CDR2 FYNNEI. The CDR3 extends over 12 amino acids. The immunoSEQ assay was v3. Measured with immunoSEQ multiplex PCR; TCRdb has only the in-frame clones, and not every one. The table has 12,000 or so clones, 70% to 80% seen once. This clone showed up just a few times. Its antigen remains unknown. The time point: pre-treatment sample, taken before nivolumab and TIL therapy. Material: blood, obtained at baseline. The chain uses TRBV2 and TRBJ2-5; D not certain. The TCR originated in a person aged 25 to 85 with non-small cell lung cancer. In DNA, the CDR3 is TGTGCCAGCAGTGAAGTGAGGGAGACCCAGTACTTC. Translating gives CASSEVRETQYF.